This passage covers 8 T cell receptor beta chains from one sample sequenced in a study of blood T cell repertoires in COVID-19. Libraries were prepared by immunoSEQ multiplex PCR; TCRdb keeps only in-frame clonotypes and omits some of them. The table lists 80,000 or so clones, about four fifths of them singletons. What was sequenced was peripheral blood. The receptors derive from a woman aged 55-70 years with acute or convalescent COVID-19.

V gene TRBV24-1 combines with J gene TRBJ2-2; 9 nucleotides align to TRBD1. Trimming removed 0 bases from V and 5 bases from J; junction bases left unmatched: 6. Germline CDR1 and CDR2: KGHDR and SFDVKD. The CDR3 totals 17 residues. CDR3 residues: CATSDLLGQGWTGELFF. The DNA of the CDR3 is TGTGCCACCAGTGATTTGCTAGGACAGGGGTGGACCGGGGAGCTGTTTTTT.

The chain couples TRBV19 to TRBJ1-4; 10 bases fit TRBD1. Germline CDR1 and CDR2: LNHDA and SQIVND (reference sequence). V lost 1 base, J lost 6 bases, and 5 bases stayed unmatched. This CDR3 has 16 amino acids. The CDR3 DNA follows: TGTGCCAGTAGTATAGGGAGAGGACAGGGGGATGAAAAACTGTTTTTT. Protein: CASSIGRGQGDEKLFF.

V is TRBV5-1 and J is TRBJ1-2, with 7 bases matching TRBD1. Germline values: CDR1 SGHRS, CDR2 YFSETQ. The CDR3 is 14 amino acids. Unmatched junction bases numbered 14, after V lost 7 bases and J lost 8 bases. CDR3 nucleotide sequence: TGCGCCAGCGACCAAGGACAGGAACCTATGGGCTACACCTTC. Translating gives CASDQGQEPMGYTF. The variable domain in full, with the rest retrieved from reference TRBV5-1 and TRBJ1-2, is KAGVTQTPRYLIKTRGQQVTLSCSPISGHRSVSWYQQTPGQGLQFLFEYFSETQRNKGNFPGRFSGRQFSNSRSEMNVSTLELGDSALYLCASDQGQEPMGYTFGSGTRLTVV.

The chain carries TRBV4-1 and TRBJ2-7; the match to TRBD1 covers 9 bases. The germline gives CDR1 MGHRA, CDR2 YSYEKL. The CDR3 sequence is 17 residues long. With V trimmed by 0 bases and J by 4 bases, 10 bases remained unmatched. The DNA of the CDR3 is TGCGCCAGCAGCCAAGATGCACGGACAGGGGTCGGGTACGAGCAGTACTTC. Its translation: CASSQDARTGVGYEQYF.

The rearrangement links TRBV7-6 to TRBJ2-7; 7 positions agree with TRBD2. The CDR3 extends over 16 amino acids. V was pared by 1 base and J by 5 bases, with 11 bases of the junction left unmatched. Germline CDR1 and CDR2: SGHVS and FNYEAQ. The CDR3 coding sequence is TGTGCCAGCAGCTTAGGGGGGGAGGGACCCAGGGACGAGCAGTACTTC. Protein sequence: CASSLGGEGPRDEQYF.

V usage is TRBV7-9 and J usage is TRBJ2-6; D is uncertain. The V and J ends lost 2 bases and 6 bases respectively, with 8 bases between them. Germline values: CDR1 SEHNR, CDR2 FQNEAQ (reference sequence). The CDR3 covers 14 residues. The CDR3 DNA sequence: TGTGCCAGCAGCTTAACGGGTTCGGCCAACGTCCTGACTTTC. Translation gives CASSLTGSANVLTF.

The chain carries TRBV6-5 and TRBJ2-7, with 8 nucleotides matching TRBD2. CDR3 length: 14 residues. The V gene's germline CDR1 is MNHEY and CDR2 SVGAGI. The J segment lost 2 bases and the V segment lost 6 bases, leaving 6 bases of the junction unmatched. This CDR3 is CASSERGSTYEQYV. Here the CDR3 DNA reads TGTGCCAGCAGCGAGCGGGGGTCTACCTACGAGCAGTACGTC.

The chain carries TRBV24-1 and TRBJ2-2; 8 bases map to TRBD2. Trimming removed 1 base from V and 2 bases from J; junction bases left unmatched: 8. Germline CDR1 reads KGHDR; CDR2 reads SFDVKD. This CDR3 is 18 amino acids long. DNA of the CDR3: TGTGCCACCAGTGATTTCGGGCGGGGGGCGGCTAACACCGGGGAGCTGTTTTTT. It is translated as CATSDFGRGAANTGELFF.